Following are 23 T cell receptor beta chains from one sample sequenced in a study of cytomegalovirus exposure and HLA in healthy donors. The PCR made use of 60 Vbeta and 13 Jbeta primers. This table comes from immunoSEQ multiplex PCR, and its TCRdb copy is limited to in-frame clones, with some not included. The sample holds 100,000 to 150,000 clones, approximately 80% seen once. The material sequenced was PBMCs. All receptors derive from a man aged 35 to 55 in good health and CMV-seronegative.

This clone was recorded once. This chain connects TRBV2 to TRBJ2-5, with D perhaps matching TRBD2 (5 bases). V lost 0 bases and J lost 6, with 14 bases in between. CDR3 length equals 15 residues. Looked up from germline, CDR1 is SNHLY and CDR2 is FYNNEI. CDR3 region: CASSEARALGKTQYF. In nucleotides, the CDR3 is TGTGCCAGCAGTGAAGCGCGGGCGCTGGGAAAGACCCAGTACTTC.

This rearrangement joins TRBV5-1 to TRBJ2-3, with 8 bases aligning to TRBD1. Germline V gene data show CDR1 as SGHRS and CDR2 as YFSETQ. CDR3 length: 16 amino acids. With V trimmed by 4 bases and J by 3 bases, 10 bases remained unmatched. The CDR3 DNA reads TGCGCCAGCAGCGCGGACAGGGCCTCAAGGACAGATACGCAGTATTTT. As protein: CASSADRASRTDTQYF.

The chain combines TRBV4-3 with TRBJ1-2; 9 positions match TRBD1. Trimming took 2 bases from V and 8 from J; bases not matched to a gene: 15. Looked up from germline, CDR1 is LGHNA and CDR2 is YSLEER. The CDR3 consists of 17 residues. In DNA, the CDR3 is TGCGCCAGCAGCCAATCGGTTACCGGGACAGGGAGGGTCGGCTACACCTTC. It encodes CASSQSVTGTGRVGYTF.

The J gene is TRBJ1-4, the V gene TRBV7-6; 8 bases line up with TRBD1. The CDR3 runs 15 residues. The germline CDR1 and CDR2 sequences are SGHVS and FNYEAQ. The trim removed 1 base at V and 7 bases at J, leaving 5 bases unmatched. CDR3 residues: CASSLGQGKSEKLFF. CDR3 in DNA: TGTGCCAGCAGCTTAGGACAGGGGAAGAGTGAAAAACTGTTTTTT.

This chain links TRBV5-6 with TRBJ1-3; the match to TRBD1 covers 8 bases. This CDR3 region has 16 residues. Germline-derived CDR1 and CDR2 are SGHDT and YYEEEE. The V gene end was trimmed by 3 bases and the J gene end by 0 bases; junction bases not matched to a gene: 5. The CDR3 spells CASSWTGMHSGNTIYF. In DNA, the CDR3 is TGTGCCAGCAGCTGGACAGGGATGCACTCTGGAAACACCATATATTTT. Using reference TRBV5-6 and TRBJ1-3 for the parts outside the CDR3, the full variable domain is DAGVTQSPTHLIKTRGQQVTLRCSPKSGHDTVSWYQQALGQGPQFIFQYYEEEERQRGNFPDRFSGHQFPNYSSELNVNALLLGDSALYLCASSWTGMHSGNTIYFGEGSWLTVV.

This chain connects TRBV27 to TRBJ2-5; weak D call: TRBD2 (6 bases). CDR1 and CDR2 from the germline V gene are MNHEY and SMNVEV (reference sequence). The CDR3 extends over 17 amino acids. Trimming took off 4 bases at V and 0 bases at J, with 18 bases between the two ends. This CDR3 reads CASSSLAGPRYQETQYF. In nucleotides, the CDR3 is TGTGCCAGCAGTTCACTAGCCGGCCCCAGGTACCAAGAGACCCAGTACTTC.

The chain joins TRBV7-2 to TRBJ1-4, with TRBD1 identical over 7 bases. The CDR3 extends over 14 amino acids. Germline lookup yields CDR1 SGHTA and CDR2 FQGNSA. V lost 6 bases, J lost 7 bases, and 8 bases stayed unmatched. CDR3 loop: CASSRNRGREKLFF. CDR3 sequence (DNA): TGTGCCAGCAGTCGTAACAGGGGACGTGAAAAACTGTTTTTT.

This clone was detected a few times. The chain is built from TRBV19 and TRBJ1-1; 9 nucleotides agree with TRBD1. Germline-derived CDR1 and CDR2 are LNHDA and SQIVND (reference sequence). Germline trimming cut 8 bases from V and 0 bases from J; bases unmatched to any gene: 10. This CDR3 spans 16 amino acids. CDR3 coding DNA: TGTGCCAGTTGGAAGGGACAGGGCCTTCTGAACACTGAAGCTTTCTTT. Translation gives CASWKGQGLLNTEAFF.

The chain couples TRBV27 to TRBJ1-3; weak D call: TRBD1 (5 bases). Germline V lookup: CDR1 MNHEY, CDR2 SMNVEV (reference sequence). The CDR3 length is 15 residues. V lost 2 bases and J lost 4, with 12 bases in between. DNA for the CDR3: TGTGCCAGCAGTTTAAGCAGGGACTCCGGAAACACCATATATTTT. This sequence encodes CASSLSRDSGNTIYF.

This chain links TRBV30 with TRBJ1-2; D is unclear. CDR1 GTSNPN and CDR2 SVGIG come from the germline V gene (reference sequence). The CDR3 extends over 15 amino acids. Trimming shortened V by 8 bases and J by 1 base, and 20 bases separated the two germline ends. As DNA, the CDR3 is TGTGCCAGGTGGTCACGGACTGTAATTAACTATGGCTACACCTTC. This sequence encodes CARWSRTVINYGYTF.

The V gene is TRBV7-2, the J gene TRBJ2-3; 7 nucleotides line up with TRBD2. The CDR3 is 15 residues long. V gave up 3 bases and J gave up 2 bases; unmatched junction bases: 5. The germline gives CDR1 SGHTA, CDR2 FQGNSA. This chain's CDR3 is CASSFGGDNTDTQYF. The DNA of the CDR3 is TGTGCCAGCAGCTTTGGGGGGGATAACACAGATACGCAGTATTTT.

The chain joins TRBV19 to TRBJ2-2, with 7 positions matching TRBD1. The CDR3 runs 15 residues. The V gene's germline CDR1 is LNHDA and CDR2 SQIVND (reference sequence). The V and J ends lost 4 bases and 2 bases, in that order; junction bases with no gene match: 4. The CDR3 region has the DNA TGTGCCAGTAGTACAGGACAGGTCAACACCGGGGAGCTGTTTTTT. The encoded protein is CASSTGQVNTGELFF.

The V call is TRBV9, the J call TRBJ2-7; 8 bases agree with TRBD1. Germline V gene lookup returns CDR1 SGDLS and CDR2 YYNGEE. This CDR3 region has 16 residues. The ends lost 4 bases at V and 5 bases at J; junction bases unmatched: 14. CDR3 DNA: TGTGCCAGCAGCTTAAACGCCCGACAGGGGAGTAACGAGCAGTACTTC. Translating it yields CASSLNARQGSNEQYF.

The chain recombines TRBV7-2 with TRBJ1-5; a possible D gene is TRBD1 (5 bases). Trimming pared 2 bases from V and 2 bases from J, leaving 10 bases between. The CDR3 spans 15 residues. CDR1 and CDR2 (germline): SGHTA, FQGNSA. The CDR3 DNA follows: TGTGCCAGCAGCTTAAGTTCCAGGGGCAATCAGCCCCAGCATTTT. Its translation is CASSLSSRGNQPQHF. The whole variable domain, filled in from reference TRBV7-2 and TRBJ1-5, reads GAGVSQSPSNKVTEKGKDVELRCDPISGHTALYWYRQSLGQGLEFLIYFQGNSAPDKSGLPSDRFSAERTGGSVSTLTIQRTQQEDSAVYLCASSLSSRGNQPQHFGDGTRLSIL.

The chain recombines TRBV7-2 with TRBJ2-7, with 8 bases lining up with TRBD2. The CDR3 contains 15 residues. J lost 3 bases, V lost 3 bases, and 7 bases had no gene match. CDR1 is SGHTA and CDR2 is FQGNSA in the germline V gene. CDR3 sequence reads: CASSFVTGGSYEQYF. Here the CDR3 DNA reads TGTGCCAGCAGCTTCGTTACGGGGGGGAGCTACGAGCAGTACTTC.

V and J are TRBV28 and TRBJ2-6, with a tentative D call TRBD1 (5 bases). The V end was cut by 3 bases, the J end by 4 bases, with 13 bases between. CDR3 size: 16 residues. CDR1 is MDHEN, CDR2 SYDVKM, per germline. CDR3 sequence (DNA): TGTGCCAGCAGTTTTCTGTCAGGGTTCGGGGCCAACGTCCTGACTTTC. Protein sequence: CASSFLSGFGANVLTF.

This clone has only one observation. This chain joins TRBV27 and TRBJ1-5; the match to TRBD1 covers 9 bases. The germline gives CDR1 MNHEY, CDR2 SMNVEV (reference sequence). V lost 5 bases, J lost 5 bases, and 4 bases stayed unmatched. The CDR3 length is 14 residues. CDR3 coding DNA: TGTGCCAGCAGTACGACAGGGGGGTATCAGCCCCAGCATTTT. This codes for CASSTTGGYQPQHF.

J is TRBJ1-2 and V is TRBV7-2, with 9 positions matching TRBD1. CDR1 is SGHTA and CDR2 is FQGNSA in the germline V gene. V was clipped by 2 bases and J by 6 bases; unmatched bases: 7. The CDR3 consists of 15 residues. CDR3 residues: CASSLLTRTGDGYTF. DNA of the CDR3: TGTGCCAGCAGCTTACTAACGCGGACAGGGGATGGCTACACCTTC.

The CDR3 DNA reads as TGCGCCAGCAGCCAAGAGGGGGGACAGGGAGACGATACGCAGTATTTT. Translating gives CASSQEGGQGDDTQYF. This chain links TRBV4-3 with TRBJ2-3; TRBD1 aligns across 9 bases. Germline V CDR1 and CDR2: LGHNA, YSLEER. The CDR3 is 16 amino acids. V shed 0 bases, J shed 6 bases, and the junction held 7 bases outside the gene matches.

The chain carries TRBV19 and TRBJ1-2; a weak D match, TRBD1 (5 bases). This CDR3 has 14 residues. Germline V gene lookup returns CDR1 LNHDA and CDR2 SQIVND (reference sequence). V was shortened by 5 bases and J by 0 bases, with 10 bases between the two germline ends. The CDR3 spells CASSGGDSNYGYTF. For the CDR3, the DNA is TGTGCCAGTAGTGGAGGGGATTCTAACTATGGCTACACCTTC.

In this sample, this clone turned up a few times. This sequence joins TRBV9 and TRBJ2-7; D remains ambiguous. There are 13 residues in the CDR3. The V gene lost 2 bases and the J gene lost 3 bases, with 9 bases spanning the gap. Germline values: CDR1 SGDLS, CDR2 YYNGEE. CDR3 nucleotides: TGTGCCAGCAGCGTGGCCGAAAGCTACGAGCAGTACTTC. It yields the protein CASSVAESYEQYF. Filled out from reference TRBV9 and TRBJ2-7, the complete variable domain reads DSGVTQTPKHLITATGQRVTLRCSPRSGDLSVYWYQQSLDQGLQFLIQYYNGEERAKGNILERFSAQQFPDLHSELNLSSLELGDSALYFCASSVAESYEQYFGPGTRLTVT.

The V gene is TRBV28, the J gene TRBJ2-1; possible D gene TRBD2, 6 bases. Trimming cost V 6 bases and J 2 bases, with 11 bases left between them. CDR3 length equals 14 residues. The germline gives CDR1 MDHEN, CDR2 SYDVKM. Here the CDR3 DNA reads TGTGCCAGCAGGACTAGTTGGACCTACAATGAGCAGTTCTTC. Protein: CASRTSWTYNEQFF.

The chain employs TRBV6-5 and TRBJ1-2; the D gene is possibly TRBD1 (5 bases). Trimming shortened V by 0 bases and J by 5 bases, and 7 bases separated the two germline ends. The germline V gene encodes CDR1 MNHEY and CDR2 SVGAGI. The CDR3 totals 13 residues. The CDR3 loop reads CASSYSTEYGYTF. CDR3 DNA sequence: TGTGCCAGCAGTTACTCGACAGAATATGGCTACACCTTC.